This paragraph reports one T cell receptor (beta chain). The authors' processing: Amplified reference gene primers provided the basis for estimating nucleated cell counts. Assay: immunoSEQ multiplex PCR; the TCRdb copy retains only in-frame clones and omits some. The D gene and trimming were derived from the DNA, and the V and J assignments and clone size from that table. In the table there are 110,000 to 150,000 clones, 81% of which are singletons. This sample was taken from a study of blood T cell repertoires in COVID-19. As for the study in general: T cells, B-cell-depleted T cells, or PBMCs provided the cDNA or gDNA that served as material.

This CDR3 has 18 residues. The V gene's germline CDR1 is KGHSH and CDR2 LQKENI. Trimming took 0 bases from V and 1 from J; bases not matched to a gene: 7. The chain uses TRBV18 and TRBJ2-1, with 9 bases that match TRBD2. The receptor's source is a human donor in a cohort sampled during active COVID-19. Sequenced sample: peripheral blood. DNA for the CDR3: TGTGCCAGCTCACCACCGAGGGGTAGCGGGAGTTCCTACAATGAGCAGTTCTTC. Its translation is CASSPPRGSGSSYNEQFF.